Presented here are 26 T cell receptor beta chains from one specimen sequenced in a study of preoperative IRX-2 immunotherapy in early breast cancer. Generated by immunoSEQ multiplex PCR, the TCRdb table keeps only in-frame clones and is missing some. The profile shows fewer than 40,000 clones, under 90% of them singletons. Treatment noted: preoperative locoregional IRX-2 cytokine immunotherapy. Specimen: tumor tissue, collected after IRX-2 immunotherapy. Receptors originate from a human donor with breast cancer.

The chain carries TRBV6-8 and TRBJ2-7, with 8 bases matching TRBD1. CDR3 size: 14 residues. V was clipped by 2 bases and J by 5 bases; unmatched bases: 5. The germline V gene has CDR1 MNHGY and CDR2 SAAAGT. CDR3 region: CASSYVDRAHEQYF. CDR3 DNA: TGTGCCAGCAGTTACGTGGACAGGGCCCACGAGCAGTACTTC.

The gene calls are TRBV11-3 and TRBJ2-1; 14 bases fit TRBD2. CDR1 and CDR2 from the germline V gene are SGHNT and YENEEA. V was pared by 5 bases and J by 8 bases, with 2 bases of the junction left unmatched. The CDR3 covers 14 residues. The CDR3: CASSLGLAGDEQFF. In nucleotides, the CDR3 is TGTGCCAGCAGCCTGGGACTAGCGGGGGATGAGCAGTTCTTC.

V usage is TRBV9 and J usage is TRBJ2-6; 10 bases line up with TRBD2. Per germline, CDR1 SGDLS and CDR2 YYNGEE. V trimming: 8 bases; J trimming: 1 base; junction bases outside the gene matches: 9. The CDR3 covers 17 residues. CDR3 nucleotides: TGTGCCAGATCCGGGGCTAGCGGGAGTTCTGGGGCCAACGTCCTGACTTTC. Its translation is CARSGASGSSGANVLTF.

This clone was seen only a few times. This chain links TRBV11-3 with TRBJ2-3; 11 positions match TRBD2. The germline gives CDR1 SGHNT, CDR2 YENEEA. CDR3 length equals 16 residues. Trimming took 5 bases from V and 4 from J; bases not matched to a gene: 8. The CDR3 coding sequence is TGTGCCAGCAGCCTGGTAGCGGGGGGGCTCCCAGATACGCAGTATTTT. This sequence encodes CASSLVAGGLPDTQYF.

This rearrangement joins TRBV6-8 to TRBJ2-1; D remains unclear. V lost 0 bases and J lost 2, with 23 bases in between. In germline, CDR1 is MNHGY, CDR2 SAAAGT. The CDR3 length is 20 residues. In DNA form, the CDR3 reads TGTGCCAGCAGTTACTCGGGCTTTTCGGCCCACGAGAGACCCTACAATGAGCAGTTCTTC. It codes for CASSYSGFSAHERPYNEQFF.

The rearrangement joins TRBV11-3 to TRBJ1-1; TRBD1 matches 7 bases. Germline V gene sequence: CDR1 SGHNT, CDR2 YENEEA. This CDR3 region has 14 residues. Germline trimming cut 0 bases from V and 5 bases from J; bases unmatched to any gene: 3. Written as DNA, the CDR3 is TGTGCCAGCAGCTTAGACAGGGGGAGGACTGAAGCTTTCTTT. Protein: CASSLDRGRTEAFF.

The chain couples TRBV28 to TRBJ2-2; a possible D gene is TRBD1 (7 bases). The CDR3 length is 15 residues. V was pared by 8 bases and J by 7 bases, with 20 bases between. Germline CDR1 reads MDHEN; CDR2 reads SYDVKM. The DNA of the CDR3 is TGTGCCAGCGCGGGGACAGCGCGGATGGTCGGGGAGCTGTTTTTT. Its translation: CASAGTARMVGELFF.

The chain joins TRBV6-8 to TRBJ1-1, with D tentatively TRBD1 (5 bases). The CDR3 runs to 15 residues. Trimming removed 0 bases from V and 2 bases from J, with 10 bases in between. Germline V gives CDR1 MNHGY, CDR2 SAAAGT. Here the CDR3 reads CASSYSTQGNTEAFF. In DNA form, the CDR3 reads TGTGCCAGCAGTTACTCGACGCAGGGAAACACTGAAGCTTTCTTT.

The chain is built from TRBV29-1 and TRBJ1-2; D remains unclear. Trimming cost V 1 base and J 7 bases, with 10 bases left between them. The CDR3 is 12 residues long. Germline V lookup: CDR1 SQVTM, CDR2 ANQGSEA. CDR3 sequence: CSVEGEGFGYTF. CDR3 nucleotide sequence: TGCAGCGTTGAAGGAGAAGGGTTTGGCTACACCTTC.

The chain has TRBV11-3 and TRBJ2-7; 11 bases map to TRBD2. CDR1 is SGHNT and CDR2 is YENEEA in the germline V gene. V shed 5 bases, J shed 6 bases, and the junction held 6 bases outside the gene matches. CDR3 length: 14 residues. The CDR3 DNA reads as TGTGCCAGCAGCCGAACTAGCGGGAGTGGCGAGCAGTACTTC. Translating it yields CASSRTSGSGEQYF.

The V and J genes are TRBV11-3 and TRBJ1-4; 7 bases match TRBD1. The CDR3 sequence is 16 residues long. Trimming cost V 3 bases and J 3 bases; bases outside gene matches: 7. Germline lookup yields CDR1 SGHNT and CDR2 YENEEA. The CDR3 here is CASSFGGTAANEKLFF. CDR3 bases: TGTGCCAGCAGCTTCGGGGGGACAGCTGCTAATGAAAAACTGTTTTTT.

The chain has TRBV6-7 and TRBJ2-1; 9 nucleotides line up with TRBD2. TRBV6-7 counts as an open reading frame of uncertain function. V trimming: 7 bases; J trimming: 5 bases; junction bases outside the gene matches: 6. The CDR3 spans 14 residues. In DNA form, the CDR3 reads TGTGCCAGCACCCAGGGACTAGCAAACAATGAGCAGTTCTTC. It is translated as CASTQGLANNEQFF.

The CDR3: CASSRGVTNNEQFF. The DNA for the CDR3 is TGTGCCAGCAGCAGGGGGGTCACGAACAATGAGCAGTTCTTC. The V call is TRBV7-7, the J call TRBJ2-1, with D possibly being TRBD1 or TRBD2 (6 bases each). This CDR3 spans 14 amino acids. Trimming took off 5 bases at V and 5 bases at J, with 13 bases between the two ends. Germline CDR1 is SSHAT and CDR2 is FNYEAQ (reference sequence).

This clone was picked up one time. The genes are TRBV14 and TRBJ2-5, with unresolved D. The CDR3 has 15 amino acids. Germline values: CDR1 SGHDN, CDR2 FVKESK. Trimming cost V 0 bases and J 0 bases, with 8 bases left between them. The DNA for the CDR3 is TGTGCCAGCAGCCAAGAATGGGCAGACCAAGAGACCCAGTACTTC. It specifies CASSQEWADQETQYF.

The sample holds a few counts of this clone. The chain is built from TRBV11-3 and TRBJ1-4, with D possibly TRBD1 on 5 matching bases. CDR3 length: 14 residues. Germline values: CDR1 SGHNT, CDR2 YENEEA. Deletions cut 6 bases from V and 7 bases from J, with 15 bases between. The CDR3 coding sequence is TGTGCCAGCAGTTCCGGGACCTGGAGTGAAAAACTGTTTTTT. Protein product: CASSSGTWSEKLFF. Supplemented by reference TRBV11-3 and TRBJ1-4, the full variable domain reads EAGVVQSPRYKIIEKKQPVAFWCNPISGHNTLYWYLQNLGQGPELLIRYENEEAVDDSQLPKDRFSAERLKGVDSTLKIQPAELGDSAVYLCASSSGTWSEKLFFGSGTQLSVL.

CDR3 sequence reads: CASGRQNTGELFF. The CDR3 coding sequence is TGTGCCAGCGGTAGACAGAACACCGGGGAGCTGTTTTTT. The rearrangement uses TRBV7-1 and TRBJ2-2; D not resolved. TRBV7-1 qualifies as an ORF whose function is uncertain. This CDR3 has 13 amino acids. The germline V and J ends were trimmed by 8 bases and 1 base, with 8 bases remaining between them.

The chain links TRBV7-6 to TRBJ2-2; perhaps TRBD1 as D (6 bases). Germline lookup yields CDR1 SGHVS and CDR2 FNYEAQ. CDR3 length: 15 residues. V lost 1 base to trimming and J lost 4 bases, with 10 bases between them. CDR3 sequence (DNA): TGTGCCAGCAGCTTAGAGGGGGTAGGCACCGGGGAGCTGTTTTTT. Translating gives CASSLEGVGTGELFF. The full variable domain, completed using reference TRBV7-6 and TRBJ2-2, is GAGVSQSPRYKVTKRGQDVALRCDPISGHVSLYWYRQALGQGPEFLTYFNYEAQQDKSGLPNDRFSAERPEGSISTLTIQRTEQRDSAMYRCASSLEGVGTGELFFGEGSRLTVL.

The chain is built from TRBV6-7 and TRBJ1-2; 12 nucleotides match TRBD1. TRBV6-7 is flagged as an ORF with uncertain function. There are 16 residues in the CDR3. V shed 1 base and J 4 bases; nucleotides not matched to a gene: 4. In DNA, the CDR3 is TGTGCCAGCAGTTACTTTCGGGACAGGGGGCCCTATGGCTACACCTTC. It is translated as CASSYFRDRGPYGYTF.

The V call is TRBV19, the J call TRBJ1-1; TRBD1 agrees at 8 bases. Germline CDR1 reads LNHDA; CDR2 reads SQIVND (reference sequence). The CDR3 length is 14 residues. V was clipped by 7 bases and J by 2 bases; unmatched bases: 6. The CDR3 loop reads CASTPTGANTEAFF. The CDR3 DNA sequence: TGTGCCAGTACCCCGACAGGGGCTAACACTGAAGCTTTCTTT.

The CDR3 protein is CASSIHTLSNEKLFF. CDR3 in DNA: TGTGCCAGTAGTATTCACACACTCTCTAATGAAAAACTGTTTTTT. The rearrangement joins TRBV19 to TRBJ1-4; D is unresolved. This CDR3 spans 15 amino acids. Germline assignment: CDR1 LNHDA and CDR2 SQIVND (reference sequence). V shed 3 bases and J shed 3 bases, with 11 bases lying between them.

The gene calls are TRBV11-3 and TRBJ1-3; D not certain. Germline CDR1 SGHNT, CDR2 YENEEA. CDR3 length equals 15 residues. The V gene lost 6 bases and the J gene lost 0 bases, with 12 bases spanning the gap. The CDR3 DNA reads TGTGCCAGCAGAGGCAGGTTTAGCTCTGGAAACACCATATATTTT. It translates to CASRGRFSSGNTIYF. The whole variable domain, remainder taken from reference TRBV11-3 and TRBJ1-3, is EAGVVQSPRYKIIEKKQPVAFWCNPISGHNTLYWYLQNLGQGPELLIRYENEEAVDDSQLPKDRFSAERLKGVDSTLKIQPAELGDSAVYLCASRGRFSSGNTIYFGEGSWLTVV.

The V and J genes are TRBV14 and TRBJ2-5; D not certain. Trimming shortened V by 4 bases and J by 7 bases, and 13 bases separated the two germline ends. There are 13 residues in the CDR3. Germline V gene data show CDR1 as SGHDN and CDR2 as FVKESK. CDR3 residues: CASSPFDGSTQYF. The CDR3 DNA sequence: TGTGCCAGCAGCCCCTTCGATGGGTCGACCCAGTACTTC.

V is TRBV11-3 and J is TRBJ1-1; D uncertain. V lost 1 base to trimming and J lost 6 bases, with 12 bases between them. Germline CDR1 and CDR2: SGHNT and YENEEA. This CDR3 region has 14 residues. CDR3 nucleotides: TGTGCCAGCAGCTTAGGCGATGGGTTTGCTGAAGCTTTCTTT. Its translation: CASSLGDGFAEAFF.

The CDR3 sequence: CASSVSQGGNPYGYTF. The CDR3 DNA is TGTGCCAGTAGTGTCTCTCAGGGGGGGAATCCCTATGGCTACACCTTC. This chain connects TRBV19 to TRBJ1-2, with 7 bases aligning to TRBD1. Germline V gene sequence: CDR1 LNHDA, CDR2 SQIVND (reference sequence). The CDR3 covers 16 residues. The trim removed 5 bases at V and 4 bases at J, leaving 13 bases unmatched.

V is TRBV30 and J is TRBJ2-1; 10 nucleotides match TRBD2. The CDR3 totals 16 residues. From germline, CDR1 is GTSNPN and CDR2 SVGIG (reference sequence). V lost 0 bases and J lost 8; bases outside the gene matches: 10. For the CDR3, the DNA is TGTGCCTGGAGTGTACGGCCTAGCGGGAGTTTTGATGAGCAGTTCTTC. The encoded protein is CAWSVRPSGSFDEQFF.

The gene calls are TRBV6-8 and TRBJ2-7; 9 bases map to TRBD2. The CDR3 is made up of 13 amino acids. Germline V gene lookup returns CDR1 MNHGY and CDR2 SAAAGT. V lost 10 bases, J lost 6 bases, and 10 bases stayed unmatched. The CDR3 reads CAISLSGSAEQYF. The DNA for the CDR3 is TGTGCCATCAGCCTTAGCGGGAGTGCCGAGCAGTACTTC.